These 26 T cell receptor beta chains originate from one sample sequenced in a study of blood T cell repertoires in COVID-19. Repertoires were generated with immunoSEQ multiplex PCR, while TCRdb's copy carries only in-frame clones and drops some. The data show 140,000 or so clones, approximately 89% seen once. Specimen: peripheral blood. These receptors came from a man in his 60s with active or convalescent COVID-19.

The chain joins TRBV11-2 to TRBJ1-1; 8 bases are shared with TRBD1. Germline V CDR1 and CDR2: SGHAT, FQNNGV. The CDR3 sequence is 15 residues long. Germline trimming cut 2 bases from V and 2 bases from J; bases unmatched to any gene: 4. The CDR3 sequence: CASSLQGAINTEAFF. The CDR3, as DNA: TGTGCCAGCAGCTTACAGGGGGCGATAAACACTGAAGCTTTCTTT.

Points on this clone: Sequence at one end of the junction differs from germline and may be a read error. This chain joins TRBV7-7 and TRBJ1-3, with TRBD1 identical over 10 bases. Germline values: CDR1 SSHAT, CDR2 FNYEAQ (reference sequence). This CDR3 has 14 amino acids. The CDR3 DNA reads TGTGCTAGCAGCTCCGGACAGGGGGTAAACACCATATATTTT. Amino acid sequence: CASSSGQGVNTIYF.

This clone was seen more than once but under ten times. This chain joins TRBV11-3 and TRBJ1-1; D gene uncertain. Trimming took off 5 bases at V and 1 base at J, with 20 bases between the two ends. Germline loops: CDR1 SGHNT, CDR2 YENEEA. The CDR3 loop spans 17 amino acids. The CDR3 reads CASSPAAASTRNTEAFF. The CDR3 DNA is TGTGCCAGCAGCCCCGCGGCGGCTTCAACGAGGAACACTGAAGCTTTCTTT.

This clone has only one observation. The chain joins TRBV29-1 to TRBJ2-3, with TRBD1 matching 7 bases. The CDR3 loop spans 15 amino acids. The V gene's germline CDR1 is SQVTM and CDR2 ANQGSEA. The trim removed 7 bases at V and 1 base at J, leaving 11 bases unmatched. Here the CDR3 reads CSAPEGAIGTDTQYF. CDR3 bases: TGCAGCGCCCCCGAGGGGGCTATAGGCACAGATACGCAGTATTTT.

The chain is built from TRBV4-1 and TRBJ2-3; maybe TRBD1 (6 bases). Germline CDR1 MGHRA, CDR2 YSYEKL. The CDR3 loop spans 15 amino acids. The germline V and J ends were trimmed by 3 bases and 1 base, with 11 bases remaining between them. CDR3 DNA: TGCGCCAGCAGCCATTTGGGACATCGCACAGATACGCAGTATTTT. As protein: CASSHLGHRTDTQYF.

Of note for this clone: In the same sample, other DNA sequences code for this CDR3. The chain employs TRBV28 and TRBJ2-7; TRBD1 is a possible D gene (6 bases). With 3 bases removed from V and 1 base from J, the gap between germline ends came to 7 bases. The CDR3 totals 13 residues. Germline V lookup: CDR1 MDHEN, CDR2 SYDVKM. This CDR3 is CASSLDSSYEQYF. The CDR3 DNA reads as TGTGCCAGCAGTTTGGACAGTTCCTACGAGCAGTACTTC.

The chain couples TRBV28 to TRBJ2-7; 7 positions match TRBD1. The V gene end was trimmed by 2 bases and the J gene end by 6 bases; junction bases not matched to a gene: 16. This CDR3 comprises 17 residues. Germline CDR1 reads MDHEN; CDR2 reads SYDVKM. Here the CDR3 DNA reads TGTGCCAGCAGTTTAAGGTCAGGGGGAAGGGGTAGGGGCGAGCAGTACTTC. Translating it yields CASSLRSGGRGRGEQYF.

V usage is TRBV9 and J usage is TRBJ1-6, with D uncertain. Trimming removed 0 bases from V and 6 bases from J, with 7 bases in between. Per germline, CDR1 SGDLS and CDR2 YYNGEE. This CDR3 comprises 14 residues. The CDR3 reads CASSVGGRNSPLHF. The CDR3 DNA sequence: TGTGCCAGCAGCGTAGGAGGCCGTAATTCACCCCTCCACTTT.

CDR3 bases: TGTGCCAGCAGCTTGGGGCGGGGGCCGAATTCACCCCTCCACTTT. It codes for CASSLGRGPNSPLHF. The J gene is TRBJ1-6, the V gene TRBV28, with a weak D call TRBD1 (6 bases). Germline values: CDR1 MDHEN, CDR2 SYDVKM. The length of the CDR3 is 15 residues. The V gene lost 6 bases and the J gene lost 7 bases, with 16 bases spanning the gap.

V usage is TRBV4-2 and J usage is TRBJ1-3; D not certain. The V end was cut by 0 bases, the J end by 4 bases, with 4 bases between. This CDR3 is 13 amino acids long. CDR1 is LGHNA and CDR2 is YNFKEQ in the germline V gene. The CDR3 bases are TGTGCCAGCAGCCAAGAGAGGGGAAACACCATATATTTT. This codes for CASSQERGNTIYF.

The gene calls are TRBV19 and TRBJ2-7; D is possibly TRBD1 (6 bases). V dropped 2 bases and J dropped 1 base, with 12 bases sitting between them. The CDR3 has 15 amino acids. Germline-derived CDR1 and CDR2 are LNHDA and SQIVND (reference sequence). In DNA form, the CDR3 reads TGTGCCAGTAGTATAAAAGGGACAATTTCCTACGAGCAGTACTTC. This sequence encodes CASSIKGTISYEQYF. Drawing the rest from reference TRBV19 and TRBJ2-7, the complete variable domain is DGGITQSPKYLFRKEGQNVTLSCEQNLNHDAMYWYRQDPGQGLRLIYYSQIVNDFQKGDIAEGYSVSREKKESFPLTVTSAQKNPTAFYLCASSIKGTISYEQYFGPGTRLTVT.

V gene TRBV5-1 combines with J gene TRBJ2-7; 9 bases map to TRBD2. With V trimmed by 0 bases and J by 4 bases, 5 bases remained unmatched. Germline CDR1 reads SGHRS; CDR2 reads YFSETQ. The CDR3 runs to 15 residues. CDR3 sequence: CASSLGLAGIYEQYF. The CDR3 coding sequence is TGCGCCAGCAGCTTGGGTCTAGCGGGGATTTACGAGCAGTACTTC.

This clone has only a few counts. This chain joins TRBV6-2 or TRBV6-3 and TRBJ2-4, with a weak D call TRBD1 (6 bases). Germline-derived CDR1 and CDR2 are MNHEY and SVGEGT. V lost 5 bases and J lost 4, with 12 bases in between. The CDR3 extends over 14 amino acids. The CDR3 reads CASSASGQKNIQYF. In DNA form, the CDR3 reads TGTGCCAGCAGTGCCTCGGGACAAAAAAACATTCAGTACTTC.

CDR3 in amino acids: CASRRTASSYEQYF. In nucleotides, the CDR3 is TGTGCCAGCAGACGGACAGCTAGCTCCTACGAGCAGTACTTC. The rearrangement uses TRBV28 and TRBJ2-7, with a possible D match to TRBD1 (6 bases). V lost 6 bases to trimming and J lost 0 bases, with 12 bases between them. This CDR3 has 14 amino acids. Germline CDR1 is MDHEN and CDR2 is SYDVKM.

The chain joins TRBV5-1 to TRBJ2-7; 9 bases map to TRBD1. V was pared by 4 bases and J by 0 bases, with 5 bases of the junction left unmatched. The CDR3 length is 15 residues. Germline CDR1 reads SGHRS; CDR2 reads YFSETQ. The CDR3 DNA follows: TGCGCCAGCAGCGTAGGGACAGGGAGCTCCTACGAGCAGTACTTC. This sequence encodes CASSVGTGSSYEQYF.

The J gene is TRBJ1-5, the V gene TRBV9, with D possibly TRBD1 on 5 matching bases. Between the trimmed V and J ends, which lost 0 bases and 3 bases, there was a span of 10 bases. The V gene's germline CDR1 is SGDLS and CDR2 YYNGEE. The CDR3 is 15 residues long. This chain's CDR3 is CASSVEGAINQPQHF. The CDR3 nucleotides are TGTGCCAGCAGCGTAGAAGGGGCGATCAATCAGCCCCAGCATTTT.

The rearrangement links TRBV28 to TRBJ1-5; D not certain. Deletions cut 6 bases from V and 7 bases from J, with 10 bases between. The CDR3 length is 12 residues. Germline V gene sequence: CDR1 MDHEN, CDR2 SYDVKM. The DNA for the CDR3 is TGTGCCAGCAGCCCCGACTCACAGCCCCAGCATTTT. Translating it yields CASSPDSQPQHF.

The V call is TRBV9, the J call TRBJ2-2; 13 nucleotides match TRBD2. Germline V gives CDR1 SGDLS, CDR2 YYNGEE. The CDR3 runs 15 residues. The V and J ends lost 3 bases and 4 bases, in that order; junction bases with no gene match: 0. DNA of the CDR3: TGTGCCAGCAGCGGACTAGCGGGAGGCACCGGGGAGCTGTTTTTT. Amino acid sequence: CASSGLAGGTGELFF.

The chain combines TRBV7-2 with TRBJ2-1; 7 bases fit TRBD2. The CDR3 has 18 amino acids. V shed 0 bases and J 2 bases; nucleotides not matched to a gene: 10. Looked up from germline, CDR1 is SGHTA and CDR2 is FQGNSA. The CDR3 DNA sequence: TGTGCCAGCAGCTTAGCACTAGCGTTAAACCCCCCCTACAATGAGCAGTTCTTC. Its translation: CASSLALALNPPYNEQFF.

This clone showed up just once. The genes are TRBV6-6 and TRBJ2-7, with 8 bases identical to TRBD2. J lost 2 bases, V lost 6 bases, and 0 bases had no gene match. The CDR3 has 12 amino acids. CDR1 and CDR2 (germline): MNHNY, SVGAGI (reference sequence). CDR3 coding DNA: TGTGCCAGCAGCGGGAGGGCCTACGAGCAGTACTTC. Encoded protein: CASSGRAYEQYF.

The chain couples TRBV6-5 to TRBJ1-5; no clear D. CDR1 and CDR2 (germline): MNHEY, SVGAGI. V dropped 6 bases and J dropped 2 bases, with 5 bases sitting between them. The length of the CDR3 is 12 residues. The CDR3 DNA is TGTGCCAGCAGGCGCGGCAATCAGCCCCAGCATTTT. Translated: CASRRGNQPQHF.

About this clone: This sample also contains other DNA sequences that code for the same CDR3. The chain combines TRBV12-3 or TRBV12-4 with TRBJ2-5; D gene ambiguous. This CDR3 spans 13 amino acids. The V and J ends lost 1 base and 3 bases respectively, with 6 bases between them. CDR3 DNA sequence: TGTGCCAGCAGTTTAGGAGGAAAAGAGACCCAGTACTTC. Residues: CASSLGGKETQYF.

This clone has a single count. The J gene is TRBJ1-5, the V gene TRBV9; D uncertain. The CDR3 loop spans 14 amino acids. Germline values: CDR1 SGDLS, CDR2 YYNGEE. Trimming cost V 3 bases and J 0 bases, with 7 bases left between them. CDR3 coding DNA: TGTGCCAGCAGCGCGGACTTTAGCAATCAGCCCCAGCATTTT. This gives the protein CASSADFSNQPQHF.

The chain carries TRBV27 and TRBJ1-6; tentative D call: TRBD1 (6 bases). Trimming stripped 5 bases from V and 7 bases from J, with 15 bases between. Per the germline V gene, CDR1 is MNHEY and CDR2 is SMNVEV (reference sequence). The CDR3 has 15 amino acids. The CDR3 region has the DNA TGTGCCAGCAGTCCGGGACAAACCCGAAATTCACCCCTCCACTTT. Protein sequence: CASSPGQTRNSPLHF.

For the CDR3, the DNA is TGTGCCACCAGCGGGGACAGGGCGTCAACTAATGAAAAACTGTTTTTT. As protein: CATSGDRASTNEKLFF. This rearrangement joins TRBV15 to TRBJ1-4; 9 bases line up with TRBD1. The CDR3 runs 16 residues. The germline gives CDR1 LNHNV, CDR2 YYDKDF (reference sequence). V shed 5 bases and J 0 bases; nucleotides not matched to a gene: 4.

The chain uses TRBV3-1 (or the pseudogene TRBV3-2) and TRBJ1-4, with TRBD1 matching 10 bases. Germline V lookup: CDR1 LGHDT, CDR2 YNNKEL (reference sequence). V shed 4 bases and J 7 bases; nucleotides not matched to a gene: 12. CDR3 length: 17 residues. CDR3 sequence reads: CASSLTSGTGVTEKLFF. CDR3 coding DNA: TGTGCCAGCAGCCTAACATCCGGGACAGGGGTTACTGAAAAACTGTTTTTT.